Included here is one TCR beta chain sequence, with context. The TCR beta CDR3 regions underwent amplification using RNA transcripts as the source. The TCR CDR3 first-round RT-PCR relied on the HTBI primer set. TCRdb reprocessed the multiplex PCR reads via MiXCR and lists one record per CDR3 protein. The sample has just over 550,000 distinct CDR3 sequences; around 45% are singletons. These data come from a study of T cells in Graves' hyperthyroidism and ophthalmopathy. CDR1 and CDR2 from the germline V gene are LNHDA and SQIVND (reference sequence). The V and J ends lost 5 bases and 1 base, in that order; junction bases with no gene match: 8. This CDR3 region has 17 residues.

The chain recombines TRBV19 with TRBJ2-5; the match to TRBD2 covers 12 bases. This clonotype originated in a woman aged 18-29 years with Graves' hyperthyroidism. Sequenced: peripheral blood or thyroid tissue (not recorded which). CDR3 nucleotides: TGTGCCAGTAGTCCCGGGACTAGCGGGTTACGCCAAGAGACCCAGTACTTC. As protein: CASSPGTSGLRQETQYF.